This TCR beta chain was observed in a study of human T cells and chemical hapten exposure. Study as a whole: Per-sample TCR yields varied mainly from small pooled library volume differences.

In this sample, this clonotype turned up many times. The antigen is unknown. Time point here: healthy volunteer bleed at 6 weeks. Unseparated into fractions, whole blood served as the source from which total RNA was extracted. Attachment of unique molecular identifiers to individual cDNA molecules was performed in the library. Per the original methods: Between 23,224 and 690,600 TCRs appeared in each sample, and the median stood at 95,638. Each CDR3 protein is one row after TCRdb ran MiXCR on the RACE reads. The V and J calls here are based on TCRdb, not the publication. The sample records tens of thousands of distinct CDR3 sequences, 8.6% being singletons. General observations from the study: No change in TCRs above 1 in 1000 frequency was produced by DPC sensitization.

V lost 4 bases and J lost 5, with 6 bases in between. The CDR3 runs 12 residues. Germline V CDR1 and CDR2: MNHEY, SVGEGT. Sample: whole blood. This clonotype was sampled from a male donor in good health. Some clones in this sample may be carry-over from other donors' samples. V is TRBV6-2 or TRBV6-3 and J is TRBJ2-1; D is ambiguous. The CDR3 reads CASSLKDNEQFF. CDR3 DNA: TGTGCCAGCAGTTTGAAAGACAATGAGCAGTTCTTC.